This T cell receptor (beta chain) emerged from a study of cytomegalovirus exposure and HLA in healthy donors. Concerning this clone itself: Antigen: not known.

Study outcomes and limitations: Researchers left out some V segments, among them TRBV6-2 and TRBV6-3, as indistinguishable. Association of a missense DCLRE1C variant with TCR beta V- and J-gene trimming was reported in a later analysis.

Amplification used 60 Vbeta primers and 13 Jbeta primers. Authors' analysis steps: An analysis performed later counted 74 million or so unique TCR beta chains (around 10 million of them shared). Assay: immunoSEQ multiplex PCR; the TCRdb copy retains only in-frame clones and omits some. V, J and clone size were drawn from that table, and D and trimming were deduced from the DNA. The table includes around 110,000 clones, around 72% detected once. The V end lost 4 bases, the J end lost 1 base, and 12 bases lay between the germline ends. Germline V gives CDR1 SGHNT, CDR2 YYREEE (reference sequence). This CDR3 comprises 15 residues.

The receptor was derived from a woman aged 35 to 49 in good health and CMV-seropositive. The specimen was PBMCs. The rearrangement joins TRBV5-4 to TRBJ1-5; maybe TRBD1 (5 bases). The chain's CDR3 is CASSPGRGSNQPQHF. In nucleotides, the CDR3 is TGTGCCAGCAGCCCGGGACGGGGGAGCAATCAGCCCCAGCATTTT.